The 11 T cell receptor beta chains below were found in one sample sequenced in a study of blood T cell repertoires in COVID-19. Sequencing was performed with immunoSEQ multiplex PCR; in TCRdb, only in-frame clones are kept and a portion is missing. The sample lists tens of thousands of clones; about 88% were seen once. The specimen was peripheral blood. These TCRs come from a human donor in a cohort sampled during active COVID-19. The donor label of this sample is uncertain.

The rearrangement joins TRBV5-6 to TRBJ1-1, with a possible D match to TRBD1 (5 bases). The CDR3 covers 16 residues. Trimming removed 1 base at V and 0 bases at J, with 13 bases between. Germline V gives CDR1 SGHDT, CDR2 YYEEEE. The CDR3 DNA reads TGTGCCAGCAGCTTGCGGCAGGGCTACATGAACACTGAAGCTTTCTTT. Translation: CASSLRQGYMNTEAFF.

The V call is TRBV30, the J call TRBJ2-6; D is unclear. The CDR3 covers 13 residues. Between the trimmed V and J ends, which lost 4 bases and 5 bases, there was a span of 9 bases. Germline V gives CDR1 GTSNPN, CDR2 SVGIG (reference sequence). The CDR3 here is CAWNSERANVLTF. DNA for the CDR3: TGTGCCTGGAACTCTGAAAGGGCCAACGTCCTGACTTTC.

The chain uses TRBV28 and TRBJ2-7; 8 nucleotides align to TRBD2. V gave up 5 bases and J gave up 7 bases; unmatched junction bases: 22. The CDR3 is 18 residues long. Looked up from germline, CDR1 is MDHEN and CDR2 is SYDVKM. DNA for the CDR3: TGTGCCAGCAGTCCGTCCCGGGGACTAGGGACCCTTTTGTCTGAGCAGTACTTC. Protein product: CASSPSRGLGTLLSEQYF.

V usage is TRBV7-6 and J usage is TRBJ2-2, with 7 bases matching TRBD1. CDR1 SGHVS and CDR2 FNYEAQ come from the germline V gene. The CDR3 is 16 residues long. The junction had 8 bases not matched to a gene; V was cut back by 5 bases and J by 2 bases. CDR3 sequence reads: CASSRAGQANTGELFF. In nucleotides, the CDR3 is TGTGCCAGCAGCCGGGCCGGACAGGCTAACACCGGGGAGCTGTTTTTT.

This chain connects TRBV24-1 to TRBJ1-2, with D tentatively TRBD1 (5 bases). The V end was cut by 3 bases, the J end by 4 bases, with 20 bases between. The CDR3 is 17 amino acids. Germline loops: CDR1 KGHDR, CDR2 SFDVKD. DNA for the CDR3: TGTGCCACCAGTGATCCCTCGTTGGGTAGGGGAATCTATGGCTACACCTTC. Its translation: CATSDPSLGRGIYGYTF.

The chain is built from TRBV5-1 and TRBJ2-7; 9 nucleotides agree with TRBD1. V lost 4 bases, J lost 3 bases, and 5 bases stayed unmatched. Germline CDR1 reads SGHRS; CDR2 reads YFSETQ. The CDR3 has 14 residues. CDR3 sequence: CASSPGTGNYEQYF. DNA of the CDR3: TGCGCCAGCAGCCCGGGGACAGGGAACTACGAGCAGTACTTC.

The V call is TRBV18, the J call TRBJ1-2; 7 bases are shared with TRBD1. Germline V gene data show CDR1 as KGHSH and CDR2 as LQKENI. There are 14 residues in the CDR3. J gave up 5 bases and V 4 bases, and 7 bases lay outside the gene matches. The DNA of the CDR3 is TGTGCCAGCTCACAGGGACAGATCGAATATGGCTACACCTTC. Encoded protein: CASSQGQIEYGYTF.

The chain links TRBV30 to TRBJ2-7, with 7 bases aligning to TRBD2. Germline CDR1 reads GTSNPN; CDR2 reads SVGIG (reference sequence). The CDR3 sequence is 14 residues long. The V and J ends lost 5 bases and 2 bases, in that order; junction bases with no gene match: 9. CDR3 in amino acids: CAWASGGGTYEQYF. In nucleotides, the CDR3 is TGTGCCTGGGCCTCGGGGGGAGGGACCTACGAGCAGTACTTC.

The chain recombines TRBV6-5 with TRBJ1-5; a possible D gene is TRBD1 (6 bases). CDR3 length: 13 residues. The V gene's germline CDR1 is MNHEY and CDR2 SVGAGI. Trimming pared 11 bases from V and 7 bases from J, leaving 18 bases between. CDR3: CAASRGSWQPQHF. The CDR3 DNA follows: TGTGCCGCAAGCAGGGGTTCCTGGCAGCCCCAGCATTTT.

The CDR3 sequence is CASSQDGGSEKLFF. In DNA form, the CDR3 reads TGTGCCAGCAGCCAGGACGGGGGGAGTGAAAAACTGTTTTTT. The chain joins TRBV28 to TRBJ1-4; possible D gene TRBD1, 5 bases. The CDR3 has 14 amino acids. The V and J ends lost 6 bases and 7 bases respectively, with 15 bases between them. Germline loops: CDR1 MDHEN, CDR2 SYDVKM.

This clone was detected only a few times. The chain combines TRBV2 with TRBJ1-2, with TRBD1 matching 9 bases. The CDR3 spans 14 residues. Looked up from germline, CDR1 is SNHLY and CDR2 is FYNNEI. J was trimmed by 3 bases and V by 5 bases; bases with no gene match: 4. CDR3 amino acids: CASSLQGADYGYTF. The CDR3, as DNA: TGTGCCAGCAGTTTACAGGGGGCGGACTATGGCTACACCTTC.